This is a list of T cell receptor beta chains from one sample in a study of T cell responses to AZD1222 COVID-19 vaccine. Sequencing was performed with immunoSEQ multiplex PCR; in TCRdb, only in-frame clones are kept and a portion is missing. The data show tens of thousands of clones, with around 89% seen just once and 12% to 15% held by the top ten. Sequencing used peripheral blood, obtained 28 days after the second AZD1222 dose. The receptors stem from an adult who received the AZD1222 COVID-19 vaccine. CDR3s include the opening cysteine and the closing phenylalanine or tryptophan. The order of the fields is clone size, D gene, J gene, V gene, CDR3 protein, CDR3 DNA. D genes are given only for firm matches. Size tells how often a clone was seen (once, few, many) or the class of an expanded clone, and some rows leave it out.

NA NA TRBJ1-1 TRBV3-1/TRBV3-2 CASSQYSEAFF TGTGCCAGCAGCCAGTACTCTGAAGCTTTCTTT
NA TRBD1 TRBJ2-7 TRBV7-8 CASSLRGQGPYEQYF TGTGCCAGCAGCTTACGGGGACAGGGGCCTTACGAGCAGTACTTC
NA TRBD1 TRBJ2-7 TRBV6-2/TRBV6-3 CASSYPKDRRAYEQYF TGTGCCAGCAGTTACCCCAAGGACAGGCGCGCCTACGAGCAGTACTTC
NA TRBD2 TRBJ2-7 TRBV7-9 CASRTGEGIYEQYF TGTGCCAGCAGGACCGGGGAGGGGATCTACGAGCAGTACTTC
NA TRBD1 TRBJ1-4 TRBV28 CASSDRDSLGNEKLFF TGTGCCAGCAGCGATAGGGACAGTTTAGGGAATGAAAAACTGTTTTTT
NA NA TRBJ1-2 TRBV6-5 CASSQLGGGYTF TGTGCCAGCAGTCAGCTTGGGGGTGGCTACACCTTC
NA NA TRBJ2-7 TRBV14 CASSLETRYEQYF TGTGCCAGCAGCCTAGAGACTCGCTACGAGCAGTACTTC
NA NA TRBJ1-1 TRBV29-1 CSARTAIVNTEAFF TGCAGCGCCCGGACAGCTATAGTTAACACTGAAGCTTTCTTT
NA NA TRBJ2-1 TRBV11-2 CASSLTYRNEQFF TGTGCCAGCAGCTTAACTTACAGGAATGAGCAGTTCTTC
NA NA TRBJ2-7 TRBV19 CASSIVAGFYEQYF TGTGCCAGTAGTATAGTAGCAGGATTCTACGAGCAGTACTTC
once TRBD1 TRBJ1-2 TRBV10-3 CAISEGQGNYGYTF TGTGCCATCAGTGAGGGACAGGGGAACTATGGCTACACCTTC
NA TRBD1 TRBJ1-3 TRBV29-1 CSVGDSGNTIYF TGCAGCGTTGGGGACAGTGGGAACACCATATATTTT
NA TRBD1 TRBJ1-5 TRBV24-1 CATRPGTGNQPQHF TGTGCCACCCGTCCCGGGACAGGGAATCAGCCCCAGCATTTT
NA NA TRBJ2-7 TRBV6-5 CASSRDPLYEQYF TGTGCCAGCAGTCGGGATCCCCTCTACGAGCAGTACTTC
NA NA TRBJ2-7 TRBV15 CATSSGPGTKEQYF TGTGCCACCAGCAGCGGTCCGGGGACGAAGGAGCAGTACTTC
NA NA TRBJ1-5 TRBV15 CATSRTAGGPQHF TGTGCCACCAGTAGGACAGCCGGGGGGCCCCAGCATTTT
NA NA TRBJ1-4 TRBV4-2 CASSQDGANGEKLFF TGTGCCAGCAGCCAAGATGGGGCAAACGGTGAAAAACTGTTTTTT
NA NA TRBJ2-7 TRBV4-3 CASSQDGAGYGGYEQYF TGCGCCAGCAGCCAAGATGGGGCAGGGTACGGAGGCTACGAGCAGTACTTC
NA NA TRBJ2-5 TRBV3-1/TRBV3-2 CASSAAGQETQYF TGTGCCAGCAGCGCCGCAGGGCAAGAGACCCAGTACTTC
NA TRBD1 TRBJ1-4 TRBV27 CASSLGQGAREKLFF TGTGCCAGCAGTCTCGGACAGGGGGCGCGGGAAAAACTGTTTTTT
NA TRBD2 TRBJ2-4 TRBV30 CAWSVYAGGRNIQYF TGTGCCTGGAGTGTCTATGCGGGGGGGAGAAACATTCAGTACTTC
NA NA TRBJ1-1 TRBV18 CASSPPGAVNTEAFF TGTGCCAGCTCACCACCCGGGGCGGTGAACACTGAAGCTTTCTTT
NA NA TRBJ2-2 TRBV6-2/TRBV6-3 CASSYRGTGELFF TGTGCCAGCAGTTACAGGGGCACCGGGGAGCTGTTTTTT
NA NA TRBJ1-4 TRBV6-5 CASTGAGEKLFF TGTGCCAGCACAGGGGCCGGGGAAAAACTGTTTTTT
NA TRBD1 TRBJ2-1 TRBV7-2 CASSLTGQGYNEQFF TGTGCCAGCAGCTTAACGGGACAGGGGTACAATGAGCAGTTCTTC
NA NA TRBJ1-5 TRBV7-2 CASSLESNQPQHF TGTGCCAGCAGCTTAGAAAGCAATCAGCCCCAGCATTTT
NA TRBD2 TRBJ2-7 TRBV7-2 CASSKTTSGGAYEQYF TGTGCCAGCAGCAAGACCACTAGCGGGGGGGCGTACGAGCAGTACTTC
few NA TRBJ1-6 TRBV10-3 CAIGEQYPSGTIHF TGTGCCATCGGGGAACAGTACCCGTCCGGAACGATCCACTTT
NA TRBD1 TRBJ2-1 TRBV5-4 CASSLEDRGQFF TGTGCCAGCAGCTTGGAGGACAGGGGACAGTTCTTC
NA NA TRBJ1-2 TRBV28 CASSFNSGRRNYGYTF TGTGCCAGCAGTTTTAATAGCGGGCGCCGGAACTATGGCTACACCTTC
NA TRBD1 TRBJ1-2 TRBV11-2 CASSLGQGARGYTF TGTGCCAGCAGCTTAGGACAGGGAGCGCGGGGCTACACCTTC
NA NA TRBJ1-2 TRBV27 CASSSSPGGGYTF TGTGCCAGCAGTTCCTCCCCGGGAGGAGGCTACACCTTC
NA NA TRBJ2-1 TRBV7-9 CASSSPGDNEQFF TGTGCCAGCAGCTCTCCTGGGGACAATGAGCAGTTCTTC
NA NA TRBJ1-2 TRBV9 CASSPYEVSNYGYTF TGTGCCAGCAGCCCTTATGAGGTTTCTAACTATGGCTACACCTTC
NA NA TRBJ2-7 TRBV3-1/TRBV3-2 CASRQGLRATREQYF TGTGCCAGCAGGCAAGGACTGCGGGCGACCCGAGAGCAGTACTTC
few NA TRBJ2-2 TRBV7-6 CASSPIDSHTGELFF TGTGCCAGCAGCCCAATCGACAGTCACACCGGGGAGCTGTTTTTT
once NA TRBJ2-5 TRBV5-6 CASSLGPPGPRETQYF TGTGCCAGCAGCTTGGGGCCGCCAGGGCCAAGAGAGACCCAGTACTTC
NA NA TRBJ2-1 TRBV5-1 CASSLSGLSNEQFF TGCGCCAGCAGCTTGAGTGGGTTAAGCAATGAGCAGTTCTTC
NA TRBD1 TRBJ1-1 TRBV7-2 CASIQMTGYTEAFF TGTGCCAGTATACAAATGACAGGGTACACTGAAGCTTTCTTT
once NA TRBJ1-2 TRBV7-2 CASSEQEGVQGYTF TGTGCCAGCAGCGAGCAAGAGGGCGTACAGGGCTACACCTTC
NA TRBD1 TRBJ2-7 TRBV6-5 CASSYSIDRGMYEQYF TGTGCCAGCAGTTACTCGATAGACAGGGGAATGTACGAGCAGTACTTC
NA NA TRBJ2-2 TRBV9 CASSVVVGGTRGTGELFF TGTGCCAGCAGCGTAGTCGTGGGGGGTACGCGAGGCACCGGGGAGCTGTTTTTT
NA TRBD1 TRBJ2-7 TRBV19 CASRYGQDSSYEQYF TGTGCCAGTAGATATGGACAGGATTCGTCCTACGAGCAGTACTTC
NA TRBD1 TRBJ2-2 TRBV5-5 CASRVQGDTGELFF TGTGCCAGCAGAGTACAGGGGGACACCGGGGAGCTGTTTTTT
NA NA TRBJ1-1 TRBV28 CASRWGYAEAFF TGTGCCAGCCGGTGGGGGTATGCTGAAGCTTTCTTT
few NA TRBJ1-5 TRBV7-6 CASSFNQGKDQPQHF TGTGCCAGCAGCTTTAATCAGGGAAAGGATCAGCCCCAGCATTTT
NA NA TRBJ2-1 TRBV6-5 CASIGQLSSYNEQFF TGTGCCAGCATTGGCCAACTGAGCTCCTACAATGAGCAGTTCTTC
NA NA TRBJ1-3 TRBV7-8 CASSTRTFSGNTIYF TGTGCCAGCAGCACCCGGACGTTCTCTGGAAACACCATATATTTT
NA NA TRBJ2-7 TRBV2 CASSGWDSYEQYF TGTGCCAGCAGTGGCTGGGACTCCTACGAGCAGTACTTC
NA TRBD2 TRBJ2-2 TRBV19 CASEAGLAGETGELFF TGTGCCAGCGAAGCAGGACTAGCGGGGGAAACCGGGGAGCTGTTTTTT
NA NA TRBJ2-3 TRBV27 CASSLRGAITDTQYF TGTGCCAGCAGCCTACGAGGGGCCATAACAGATACGCAGTATTTT
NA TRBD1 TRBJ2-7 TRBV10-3 CATSPGQGYYEQYF TGTGCCACCTCCCCGGGACAGGGGTATTACGAGCAGTACTTC
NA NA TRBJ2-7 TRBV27 CASSPSGVGNTYEQYF TGTGCCAGCAGTCCATCGGGAGTCGGGAATACCTACGAGCAGTACTTC
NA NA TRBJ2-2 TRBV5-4 CASSRKTGEGGTGELFF TGTGCCAGCAGCAGAAAGACGGGTGAGGGAGGCACCGGGGAGCTGTTTTTT